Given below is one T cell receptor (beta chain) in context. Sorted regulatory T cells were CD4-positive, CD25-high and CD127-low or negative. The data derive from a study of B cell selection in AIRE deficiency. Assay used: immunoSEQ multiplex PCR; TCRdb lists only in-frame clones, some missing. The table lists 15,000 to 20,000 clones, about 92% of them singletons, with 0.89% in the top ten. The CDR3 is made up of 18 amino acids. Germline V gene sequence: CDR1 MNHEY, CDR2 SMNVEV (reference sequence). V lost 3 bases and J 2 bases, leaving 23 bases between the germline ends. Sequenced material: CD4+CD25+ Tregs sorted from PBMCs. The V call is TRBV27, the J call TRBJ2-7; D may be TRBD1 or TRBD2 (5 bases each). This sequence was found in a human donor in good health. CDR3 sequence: CASSFDSTVASEPYEQYF. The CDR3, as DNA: TGTGCCAGCAGTTTTGACAGCACCGTAGCGTCAGAGCCCTACGAGCAGTACTTC.